Presented here are 3 T cell receptor beta chains from one specimen sequenced in a study of blood T cell repertoires in COVID-19. Clones were sequenced by immunoSEQ multiplex PCR, and TCRdb holds only the in-frame ones, with some missing. Here the sample spans about 140,000 clones, 60% to 80% being singletons. The sequenced sample consisted of PBMCs or T cells enriched from blood (not recorded which). All receptors come from a woman aged 45-59 years who had recovered from COVID-19.

In this sample, this clone turned up a few times. The chain uses TRBV30 and TRBJ1-2; D is undetermined. The V gene lost 3 bases and the J gene lost 4 bases, with 6 bases spanning the gap. The CDR3 sequence is 11 residues long. Germline assignment: CDR1 GTSNPN and CDR2 SVGIG (reference sequence). This CDR3 reads CAWSGFYGYTF. CDR3 sequence (DNA): TGTGCCTGGAGCGGGTTCTATGGCTACACCTTC.

This chain joins TRBV20-1 and TRBJ2-3; D uncertain. Per germline, CDR1 DFQATT and CDR2 SNEGSKA (reference sequence). Deletions cut 6 bases from V and 3 bases from J, with 4 bases between. The CDR3 consists of 10 residues. CDR3 in DNA: TGCAGTGCCTCGACAGATACGCAGTATTTT. Translated, it gives CSASTDTQYF.

This chain links TRBV10-3 with TRBJ2-6; the D is unclear. V shed 10 bases and J shed 0 bases, with 7 bases lying between them. This CDR3 contains 13 residues. Germline V gene sequence: CDR1 ENHRY, CDR2 SYGVKD. The CDR3 bases are TGTGCCACGTACTACTCTGGGGCCAACGTCCTGACTTTC. Translating it yields CATYYSGANVLTF.